A single sample is the source of the 18 T cell receptor beta chains below, sequenced in a study of blood T cell repertoires in COVID-19. Data came from immunoSEQ multiplex PCR; TCRdb stores just in-frame clones and leaves some out. The table lists about 73,000 clones, 83% of them singletons. Sequenced material: peripheral blood. The origin of the receptors is a woman aged 60-75 years with acute or convalescent COVID-19.

The chain employs TRBV4-1 and TRBJ2-7; no reliable D call. Per germline, CDR1 MGHRA and CDR2 YSYEKL. Trimming removed 4 bases at V and 3 bases at J, with 10 bases between. The CDR3 has 13 amino acids. CDR3 protein: CASSRVEDYEQYF. The CDR3 DNA reads as TGCGCCAGCAGCCGCGTCGAGGACTACGAGCAGTACTTC.

The chain employs TRBV9 and TRBJ2-5; perhaps TRBD2 as D (6 bases). CDR3 length: 13 amino acids. Germline loops: CDR1 SGDLS, CDR2 YYNGEE. Trimming shortened V by 2 bases and J by 3 bases, and 8 bases separated the two germline ends. CDR3 residues: CASSVGGEETQYF. In DNA form, the CDR3 reads TGTGCCAGCAGCGTTGGAGGGGAAGAGACCCAGTACTTC.

This chain connects TRBV30 to TRBJ1-2; no clear D gene. Per the germline V gene, CDR1 is GTSNPN and CDR2 is SVGIG (reference sequence). Deletions cut 0 bases from V and 2 bases from J, with 7 bases between. This CDR3 is 13 amino acids long. The CDR3 bases are TGTGCCTGGAGTGTGAAACAGAACTATGGCTACACCTTC. It encodes CAWSVKQNYGYTF.

This rearrangement joins TRBV30 to TRBJ1-1; TRBD1 matches 7 bases. The V and J ends lost 0 bases and 1 base, in that order; junction bases with no gene match: 11. Germline V gene lookup returns CDR1 GTSNPN and CDR2 SVGIG (reference sequence). The CDR3 contains 17 residues. This CDR3 reads CAWSVRVTGVRNTEAFF. The CDR3 coding sequence is TGTGCCTGGAGTGTAAGGGTTACAGGGGTTCGGAACACTGAAGCTTTCTTT.

The V call is TRBV6-6, the J call TRBJ2-7, with 10 bases fitting TRBD1. This CDR3 contains 14 residues. With 5 bases clipped from V and 6 bases from J, the junction kept 7 bases outside the gene matches. Per germline, CDR1 MNHNY and CDR2 SVGAGI (reference sequence). The CDR3 here is CASSLRQGAREQYF. The CDR3 DNA follows: TGTGCCAGCAGTCTCCGACAGGGGGCGCGCGAGCAGTACTTC.

V and J are TRBV5-1 and TRBJ1-2, with a tentative D call TRBD1 (6 bases). V lost 1 base to trimming and J lost 7 bases, with 14 bases between them. The CDR3 consists of 14 residues. From germline, CDR1 is SGHRS and CDR2 YFSETQ. The CDR3 bases are TGCGCCAGCAGCTTGACGTTTGGGGGCGGTGGCTACACCTTC. Protein: CASSLTFGGGGYTF.

V gene TRBV11-2 combines with J gene TRBJ1-2; D ambiguous. The germline V gene encodes CDR1 SGHAT and CDR2 FQNNGV. The CDR3 length is 15 residues. V was shortened by 0 bases and J by 2 bases, with 10 bases between the two germline ends. CDR3 bases: TGTGCCAGCAGCTTAGAGTCGGCAGCGAACTATGGCTACACCTTC. Protein sequence: CASSLESAANYGYTF. Complete variable domain (other parts from reference TRBV11-2 and TRBJ1-2): EAGVAQSPRYKIIEKRQSVAFWCNPISGHATLYWYQQILGQGPKLLIQFQNNGVVDDSQLPKDRFSAERLKGVDSTLKIQPAKLEDSAVYLCASSLESAANYGYTFGSGTRLTVV.

CDR3 DNA: TGTGCCAGTAGTATAAGGACAGGCGGGGCTGAAGCTTTCTTT. Translation: CASSIRTGGAEAFF. This chain connects TRBV19 to TRBJ1-1; TRBD1 matches 7 bases. The V gene's germline CDR1 is LNHDA and CDR2 SQIVND (reference sequence). V lost 2 bases to trimming and J lost 6 bases; unmatched junction nucleotides: 6. The CDR3 spans 14 residues.

This chain links TRBV2 with TRBJ1-1; 10 nucleotides line up with TRBD1. Unmatched junction bases numbered 7, after V lost 6 bases and J lost 3 bases. CDR1 SNHLY and CDR2 FYNNEI come from the germline V gene. The CDR3 sequence is 15 residues long. The CDR3 nucleotides are TGTGCCAGCAGCCCGGGACAGGGGATATACACTGAAGCTTTCTTT. Amino acid sequence: CASSPGQGIYTEAFF.

The chain joins TRBV2 to TRBJ2-1; D is possibly TRBD2 (7 bases). The V end lost 5 bases, the J end lost 12 bases, and 17 bases lay between the germline ends. Per the germline V gene, CDR1 is SNHLY and CDR2 is FYNNEI. This CDR3 is 13 amino acids long. The DNA of the CDR3 is TGTGCCAGCAGTCCCGAGGGGGGGACATCGCAGTTCTTC. Translating it yields CASSPEGGTSQFF.

The rearrangement uses TRBV10-3 and TRBJ2-1; 8 bases fit TRBD1. The V segment lost 4 bases and the J segment 10 bases; nucleotides outside the gene matches: 3. Germline V CDR1 and CDR2: ENHRY, SYGVKD. CDR3 length equals 12 residues. The CDR3: CAISADRAEQFF. The CDR3 DNA sequence: TGTGCCATCAGTGCGGACAGGGCAGAGCAGTTCTTC.

The CDR3 loop reads CASSSGTSGNTIYF. CDR3 DNA: TGTGCCAGTAGTTCTGGGACATCTGGAAACACCATATATTTT. The chain joins TRBV19 to TRBJ1-3; D might be TRBD1 (6 bases). CDR3 length equals 14 residues. Germline V lookup: CDR1 LNHDA, CDR2 SQIVND (reference sequence). Between the trimmed V and J ends, which lost 5 bases and 1 base, there was a span of 9 bases.

This clone was seen just once. The chain joins TRBV6-6 to TRBJ1-2, with D possibly being TRBD1 (6 bases). V was trimmed by 5 bases and J by 2 bases, leaving 12 bases between them. This CDR3 is 14 amino acids long. Germline CDR1 is MNHNY and CDR2 is SVGAGI (reference sequence). CDR3 sequence: CASSPGQGNYGYTF. CDR3 in DNA: TGTGCCAGCAGTCCCGGGCAGGGGAACTATGGCTACACCTTC.

The chain couples TRBV3-1 (or the pseudogene TRBV3-2) to TRBJ2-6; D gene uncertain. Trimming left V 4 bases short and J 1 base short, with 5 bases between. This CDR3 has 14 amino acids. Germline V lookup: CDR1 LGHDT, CDR2 YNNKEL (reference sequence). CDR3 coding DNA: TGTGCCAGCAGCCGCAGTTCTGGGGCCAACGTCCTGACTTTC. Amino acid sequence: CASSRSSGANVLTF.

This chain joins TRBV10-1 and TRBJ1-1; D gene ambiguous. Germline CDR1 WNHNN, CDR2 SYGVQD (reference sequence). This CDR3 is 13 amino acids long. Trimming pared 5 bases from V and 4 bases from J, leaving 11 bases between. As DNA, the CDR3 is TGCGCCAGCAGTAGAACCCGGGGCACTGAAGCTTTCTTT. The encoded protein is CASSRTRGTEAFF.

V is TRBV7-3 and J is TRBJ2-1; D unclear. Germline-derived CDR1 and CDR2 are SGHTA and FQGTGA. The CDR3 runs to 14 residues. V was pared by 7 bases and J by 0 bases, with 10 bases between. This CDR3 reads CASKPLSSYNEQFF. Here the CDR3 DNA reads TGTGCCAGCAAACCATTGAGCTCCTACAATGAGCAGTTCTTC.

The chain carries TRBV19 and TRBJ2-2, with D unclear. V lost 5 bases and J lost 2, with 9 bases in between. CDR1 and CDR2 (germline): LNHDA, SQIVND (reference sequence). The CDR3 totals 14 residues. The CDR3 here is CASSVAHNTGELFF. CDR3 coding DNA: TGTGCCAGTAGTGTCGCGCACAACACCGGGGAGCTGTTTTTT.

This clone was seen repeatedly, ten times or more. CDR3 residues: CASTAGAGGRDTEAFF. The CDR3 coding sequence is TGTGCCAGCACCGCCGGGGCAGGGGGAAGGGACACTGAAGCTTTCTTT. V usage is TRBV6-6 and J usage is TRBJ1-1; 7 bases are a match to TRBD1. Germline trimming cut 7 bases from V and 3 bases from J; bases unmatched to any gene: 14. Germline V CDR1 and CDR2: MNHNY, SVGAGI (reference sequence). The CDR3 totals 16 residues.